The next 28 T cell receptor beta chains were all read from a single sample in a study of cytomegalovirus exposure and HLA in healthy donors. Amplification used 60 Vbeta primers and 13 Jbeta primers. Sequenced by immunoSEQ multiplex PCR; TCRdb stores in-frame clones only, minus some. The data show 100,000 to 150,000 clones, 65% to 75% seen once. The source material was PBMCs. All receptors come from a man between 35 and 55 years old in good health and CMV-seropositive.

The rearrangement joins TRBV11-1 to TRBJ2-2, with D unresolved. Trimming left V 6 bases short and J 0 bases short, with 11 bases between. Germline lookup yields CDR1 SGHAT and CDR2 FQDESV (reference sequence). The CDR3 spans 15 residues. The CDR3 reads CASRLTGTNTGELFF. CDR3 coding DNA: TGTGCCAGCAGGCTTACCGGTACGAACACCGGGGAGCTGTTTTTT.

With regard to this clone: This same CDR3 is encoded by further DNA sequences in the sample. The chain combines TRBV6-5 with TRBJ1-5; 9 bases align to TRBD1. The CDR3 loop spans 15 amino acids. CDR1 MNHEY and CDR2 SVGAGI come from the germline V gene. The junction had 4 bases not matched to a gene; V was cut back by 6 bases and J by 1 base. The CDR3: CASRGQGPSNQPQHF. Here the CDR3 DNA reads TGTGCCAGCAGGGGACAGGGTCCGAGCAATCAGCCCCAGCATTTT.

The V call is TRBV5-1, the J call TRBJ2-7; 10 bases align to TRBD1. V dropped 4 bases and J dropped 5; count of bases not matched to a gene: 12. The CDR3 runs to 16 residues. Per the germline V gene, CDR1 is SGHRS and CDR2 is YFSETQ. This CDR3 reads CASSPGWSGQGNEQYF. CDR3 bases: TGCGCCAGCAGCCCCGGTTGGTCGGGACAGGGGAACGAGCAGTACTTC.

The chain uses TRBV5-4 and TRBJ2-3, with D unresolved. The CDR3 totals 15 residues. Trimming took 2 bases from V and 1 from J, leaving 11 bases between them. Germline loops: CDR1 SGHNT, CDR2 YYREEE (reference sequence). In nucleotides, the CDR3 is TGTGCCAGCAGCTTAGACGGAGCAGGCACAGATACGCAGTATTTT. Residues: CASSLDGAGTDTQYF.

The chain uses TRBV6-1 and TRBJ2-7; D remains ambiguous. Trimming removed 7 bases at V and 0 bases at J, with 13 bases between. This CDR3 comprises 14 residues. Per the germline V gene, CDR1 is MNHNS and CDR2 is SASEGT. CDR3 loop: CASTLARSSYEQYF. The CDR3 DNA sequence: TGTGCCAGCACCCTGGCGCGGAGCTCCTACGAGCAGTACTTC.

J is TRBJ2-3 and V is TRBV5-4; 11 bases line up with TRBD2. CDR1 is SGHNT and CDR2 is YYREEE in the germline V gene (reference sequence). CDR3 length: 17 residues. Losses at the gene ends were 2 bases for V and 5 bases for J; bases not matched to a gene: 10. CDR3 sequence reads: CASSFMAVAGGRDTQYF. DNA for the CDR3: TGTGCCAGCAGCTTCATGGCGGTAGCGGGAGGGCGAGATACGCAGTATTTT.

This clone was seen a handful of times. The chain combines TRBV2 with TRBJ2-5; no firm D call. With 8 bases removed from V and 5 bases from J, the gap between germline ends came to 9 bases. Looked up from germline, CDR1 is SNHLY and CDR2 is FYNNEI. This CDR3 comprises 11 residues. CDR3 amino acids: CASPPRETQYF. CDR3 DNA: TGTGCCAGCCCCCCTCGGGAGACCCAGTACTTC.

The chain joins TRBV27 to TRBJ1-6; D is unresolved. Germline loops: CDR1 MNHEY, CDR2 SMNVEV (reference sequence). Trimming took 2 bases from V and 6 from J, leaving 8 bases between them. The CDR3 is made up of 14 amino acids. The CDR3 nucleotides are TGTGCCAGCAGTTTAGATAACAGTAATTCACCCCTCCACTTT. Translated, it gives CASSLDNSNSPLHF.

The J gene is TRBJ1-5, the V gene TRBV30, with D perhaps TRBD1 (5 bases). Germline loops: CDR1 GTSNPN, CDR2 SVGIG (reference sequence). The CDR3 is made up of 14 amino acids. V lost 4 bases and J lost 4, with 14 bases in between. CDR3 sequence: CAWMYRLENQPQHF. CDR3 DNA sequence: TGTGCCTGGATGTACAGGCTAGAAAATCAGCCCCAGCATTTT.

This rearrangement joins TRBV28 to TRBJ2-5, with a weak D call TRBD2 (5 bases). Trimming took off 5 bases at V and 4 bases at J, with 23 bases between the two ends. The CDR3 is 17 residues long. The germline V gene encodes CDR1 MDHEN and CDR2 SYDVKM. CDR3 in DNA: TGTGCCAGCAGTAGATTCGGACTCCCCTTCCTCCGAGAGACCCAGTACTTC. It is translated as CASSRFGLPFLRETQYF.

V and J are TRBV2 and TRBJ2-5, with 10 bases that match TRBD2. In germline, CDR1 is SNHLY, CDR2 FYNNEI. With 1 base clipped from V and 5 bases from J, the junction kept 4 bases outside the gene matches. This CDR3 is built from 15 residues. The CDR3 DNA sequence: TGTGCCAGCAGTGAAGTCCTAGCGGGGGTGGAGACCCAGTACTTC. Amino acid sequence: CASSEVLAGVETQYF.

The chain carries TRBV6-1 and TRBJ1-1, with 10 bases lining up with TRBD1. Germline V gene sequence: CDR1 MNHNS, CDR2 SASEGT. After removal of 6 bases from V and 11 bases from J, the junction contained 9 bases not matched to a gene. The CDR3 has 13 amino acids. CDR3 protein: CASRVSGTGDAFF. CDR3 coding DNA: TGTGCCAGCAGAGTCTCCGGGACAGGGGACGCTTTCTTT.

The chain employs TRBV7-8 and TRBJ2-1; perhaps TRBD2 as D (7 bases). The CDR3 runs 14 residues. Trimming pared 5 bases from V and 8 bases from J, leaving 16 bases between. In germline, CDR1 is SGHVS, CDR2 FQNEAQ. The CDR3 bases are TGTGCCAGCAGCGGGGGGGGCCCACTGGATGAGCAGTTCTTC. It translates to CASSGGGPLDEQFF.

This chain uses TRBV19 with TRBJ2-3, with TRBD1 as a possible D gene (6 bases). With 5 bases removed from V and 2 bases from J, the gap between germline ends came to 8 bases. The CDR3 sequence is 13 residues long. The germline V gene encodes CDR1 LNHDA and CDR2 SQIVND (reference sequence). CDR3 in DNA: TGTGCCAGTAGTTGGACAGTCACAGATACGCAGTATTTT. Its translation: CASSWTVTDTQYF. The full variable domain, rest sourced from reference TRBV19 and TRBJ2-3, is DGGITQSPKYLFRKEGQNVTLSCEQNLNHDAMYWYRQDPGQGLRLIYYSQIVNDFQKGDIAEGYSVSREKKESFPLTVTSAQKNPTAFYLCASSWTVTDTQYFGPGTRLTVL.

The chain has TRBV5-5 and TRBJ2-7, with unresolved D. Trimming shortened V by 0 bases and J by 2 bases, and 9 bases separated the two germline ends. Germline CDR1 SGHKS, CDR2 YYEKEE (reference sequence). This CDR3 is 14 amino acids long. The CDR3 DNA reads as TGTGCCAGCAGCTTGGGTGTACGGGCCTACGAGCAGTACTTC. Translation: CASSLGVRAYEQYF.

The chain carries TRBV11-2 and TRBJ2-3; 14 bases map to TRBD2. Germline-derived CDR1 and CDR2 are SGHAT and FQNNGV. Trimming took 5 bases from V and 1 from J; bases not matched to a gene: 5. The CDR3 spans 17 residues. Written as DNA, the CDR3 is TGTGCCAGCAGCCCGGGACTAGCGGGAGTTGGCACAGATACGCAGTATTTT. It encodes CASSPGLAGVGTDTQYF.

The chain is built from TRBV19 and TRBJ2-7; 8 bases line up with TRBD2. Germline V gene sequence: CDR1 LNHDA, CDR2 SQIVND (reference sequence). Unmatched junction bases numbered 3, after V lost 4 bases and J lost 4 bases. The CDR3 sequence is 13 residues long. Written as DNA, the CDR3 is TGTGCCAGTAGTAAGCGGGAGTGGTACGAGCAGTACTTC. Translated, it gives CASSKREWYEQYF.

CDR3 sequence reads: CASSLTRYEQYF. The DNA of the CDR3 is TGTGCCAGCAGTTTGACCAGGTACGAGCAGTACTTC. This chain links TRBV28 with TRBJ2-7, with D hard to call. V lost 3 bases and J 4 bases, leaving 7 bases between the germline ends. This CDR3 has 12 amino acids. Germline CDR1 MDHEN, CDR2 SYDVKM.

The rearrangement joins TRBV5-4 to TRBJ2-3, with 13 bases that match TRBD2. The CDR3 has 16 amino acids. V shed 4 bases, J shed 5 bases, and the junction held 7 bases outside the gene matches. The V gene's germline CDR1 is SGHNT and CDR2 YYREEE (reference sequence). CDR3 region: CASSGTGLAGLDTQYF. As DNA, the CDR3 is TGTGCCAGCAGCGGGACGGGACTAGCGGGGTTAGATACGCAGTATTTT.

The chain has TRBV21-1 and TRBJ2-3; the tabulated D call, TRBD2, remains unverified against the DNA. TRBV21-1 is a recognized pseudogene. The CDR3 spans 19 residues. The CDR3 reads CASSHTPGTSGRKADTQYF. For the CDR3, the DNA is TGTGCCAGCAGCCATACTCCCGGGACTAGCGGGAGAAAGGCAGATACGCAGTATTTT.

The chain carries TRBV4-2 and TRBJ2-5; TRBD1 matches 12 bases. The DNA end favors TRBJ2-7, so the J call may be wrong. The CDR3 sequence is 15 residues long. Germline V lookup: CDR1 LGHNA, CDR2 YNFKEQ. CDR3 in DNA: TGTGCCAGCAGCCAAGAGGGACAGGGGGCTTTCGAGCAGTACTTC. This translates into CASSQEGQGAFEQYF.

The gene calls are TRBV5-4 and TRBJ1-1; 8 bases agree with TRBD1. Unmatched junction bases numbered 7, after V lost 5 bases and J lost 7 bases. Germline CDR1 and CDR2: SGHNT and YYREEE (reference sequence). This CDR3 is built from 13 residues. The chain's CDR3 is CASRYDRGGEAFF. The CDR3 region has the DNA TGTGCCAGCAGATATGACAGGGGTGGTGAAGCTTTCTTT.

J is TRBJ1-6 and V is TRBV28, with unresolved D. Germline V gene sequence: CDR1 MDHEN, CDR2 SYDVKM. The CDR3 extends over 13 amino acids. Trimming shortened V by 8 bases and J by 3 bases, and 8 bases separated the two germline ends. The CDR3 loop is CASGLNYNSPLHF. The CDR3 DNA sequence: TGTGCCAGCGGCTTAAACTATAATTCACCCCTCCACTTT.

The chain carries TRBV6-7 and TRBJ2-7; a weak D match, TRBD1 (5 bases). TRBV6-7 is reported as an ORF; its role is uncertain. V dropped 2 bases and J dropped 2 bases, with 16 bases sitting between them. This CDR3 is 16 amino acids long. CDR3 bases: TGTGCCAGCAGTTACCAGGTGGAAGGGGCTACCTACGAGCAGTACTTC. This sequence encodes CASSYQVEGATYEQYF.

This sequence joins TRBV7-8 and TRBJ2-1; 7 bases fit TRBD1. CDR1 SGHVS and CDR2 FQNEAQ come from the germline V gene. Trimming removed 1 base from V and 0 bases from J; junction bases left unmatched: 3. The CDR3 consists of 16 residues. The CDR3 DNA sequence: TGTGCCAGCAGCTTAGGTGGGGACAGCTCCTACAATGAGCAGTTCTTC. Protein product: CASSLGGDSSYNEQFF.

This clone has just a few counts. The CDR3 DNA follows: TGTGCCAGCAGTTCTCGGACAGTTGGGGCACCCCTCCACTTT. As protein: CASSSRTVGAPLHF. The chain joins TRBV6-5 to TRBJ1-6; the D gene is possibly TRBD1 (6 bases). The CDR3 contains 14 residues. Deletions cut 4 bases from V and 11 bases from J, with 15 bases between. Germline values: CDR1 MNHEY, CDR2 SVGAGI.

The rearrangement uses TRBV19 and TRBJ1-5; no definite D call. This CDR3 contains 13 residues. Per germline, CDR1 LNHDA and CDR2 SQIVND (reference sequence). V shed 2 bases and J shed 9 bases, with 11 bases lying between them. CDR3 in amino acids: CASSIRGYRPQHF. The CDR3 DNA sequence: TGTGCCAGTAGTATAAGAGGGTACCGGCCCCAGCATTTT. Using reference TRBV19 and TRBJ1-5 for the parts outside the CDR3, the full variable domain is DGGITQSPKYLFRKEGQNVTLSCEQNLNHDAMYWYRQDPGQGLRLIYYSQIVNDFQKGDIAEGYSVSREKKESFPLTVTSAQKNPTAFYLCASSIRGYRPQHFGDGTRLSIL.

The rearrangement links TRBV28 to TRBJ1-5, with D tentatively TRBD1 (5 bases). Trimming removed 6 bases at V and 5 bases at J, with 17 bases between. CDR1 MDHEN and CDR2 SYDVKM come from the germline V gene. The CDR3 length is 15 residues. The CDR3 coding sequence is TGTGCCAGCAGCGTGGGGGGGACTGGGGATCAGCCCCAGCATTTT. Amino acid sequence: CASSVGGTGDQPQHF.